This TCR beta chain was captured by sequencing in a study of blood T cell repertoires in COVID-19. About the research overall: Material from acute and convalescent COVID-19 was sourced from the United States, Italy and Spain. The analysed material was cDNA or gDNA that came from T cells, B-cell-depleted T cells, or PBMCs.

As handled by the study authors: Using reference gene primer amplification, nucleated cell counts were estimated. Generated by immunoSEQ multiplex PCR, the TCRdb table keeps only in-frame clones and is missing some. V and J calls and clone size are copied from that table; D and trimming were computed from the DNA. The sample lists about 300,000 clones, around nine tenths occurring once. During active infection, Seattle patients enrolled and were then monitored through disease. The CDR3 has 14 amino acids. Germline V lookup: CDR1 MDHEN, CDR2 SYDVKM. The junction had 4 bases not matched to a gene; V was cut back by 7 bases and J by 1 base.

The chain has TRBV28 and TRBJ1-5, with TRBD1 identical over 7 bases. Sequencing was carried out using peripheral blood. This clonotype was sampled from a woman under 40 with COVID-19, enrolled during active disease. The CDR3 DNA reads TGTGCCAGCATGGGGACAGTGAGCAATCAGCCCCAGCATTTT. Amino acid sequence: CASMGTVSNQPQHF.